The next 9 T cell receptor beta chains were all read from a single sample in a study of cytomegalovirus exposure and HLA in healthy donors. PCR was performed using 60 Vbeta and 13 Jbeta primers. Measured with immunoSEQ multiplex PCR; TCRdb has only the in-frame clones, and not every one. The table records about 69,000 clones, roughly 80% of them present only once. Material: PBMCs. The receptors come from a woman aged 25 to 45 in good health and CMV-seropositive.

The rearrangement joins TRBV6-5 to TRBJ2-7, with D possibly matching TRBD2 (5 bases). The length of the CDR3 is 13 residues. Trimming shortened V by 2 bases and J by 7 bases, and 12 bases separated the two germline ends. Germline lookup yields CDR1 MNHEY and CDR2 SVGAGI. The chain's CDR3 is CASSYAVTGEQYF. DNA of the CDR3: TGTGCCAGCAGTTACGCGGTTACGGGAGAGCAGTACTTC.

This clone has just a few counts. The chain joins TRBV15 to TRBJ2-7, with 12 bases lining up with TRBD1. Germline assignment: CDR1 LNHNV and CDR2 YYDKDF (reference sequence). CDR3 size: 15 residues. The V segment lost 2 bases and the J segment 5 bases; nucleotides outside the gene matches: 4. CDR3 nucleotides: TGTGCCACCAGCAGATACGGGACAGGGGGCAACGAGCAGTACTTC. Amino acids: CATSRYGTGGNEQYF.

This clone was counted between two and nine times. The CDR3 DNA is TGTGCCAGCAGTTTAAGCGGGGCTAAGGAGACCCAGTACTTC. This gives the protein CASSLSGAKETQYF. V and J are TRBV25-1 and TRBJ2-5; 7 nucleotides line up with TRBD2. V lost 5 bases to trimming and J lost 5 bases; unmatched junction nucleotides: 8. CDR1 is MGHDK and CDR2 is SYGVNS in the germline V gene. The CDR3 runs to 14 residues.

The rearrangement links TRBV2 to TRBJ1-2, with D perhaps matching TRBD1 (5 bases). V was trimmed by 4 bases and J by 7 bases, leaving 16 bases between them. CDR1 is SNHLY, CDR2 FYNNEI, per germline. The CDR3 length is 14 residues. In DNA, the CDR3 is TGTGCCAGCAGTGGCCTCGGCAGGCAGGGTGGCTACACCTTC. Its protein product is CASSGLGRQGGYTF.

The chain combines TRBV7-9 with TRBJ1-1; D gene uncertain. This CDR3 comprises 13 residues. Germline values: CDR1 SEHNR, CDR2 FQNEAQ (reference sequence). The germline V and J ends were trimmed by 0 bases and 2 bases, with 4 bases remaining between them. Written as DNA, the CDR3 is TGTGCCAGCAGCTTAGCGCTAAACACTGAAGCTTTCTTT. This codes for CASSLALNTEAFF.

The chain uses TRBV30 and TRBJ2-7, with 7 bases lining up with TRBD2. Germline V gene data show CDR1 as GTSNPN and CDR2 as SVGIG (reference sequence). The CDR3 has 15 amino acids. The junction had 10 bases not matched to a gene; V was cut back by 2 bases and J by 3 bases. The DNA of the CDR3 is TGTGCCTGGAGTATAAACGGGAGGAGGGTCTACGAGCAGTACTTC. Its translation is CAWSINGRRVYEQYF.

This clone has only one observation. The CDR3 sequence is CASSYLGAVETQYF. CDR3 coding DNA: TGTGCCAGCAGTTACCTAGGGGCCGTGGAGACCCAGTACTTC. The chain has TRBV6-5 and TRBJ2-5; D is perhaps TRBD1 (5 bases). V lost 2 bases and J 5 bases, leaving 12 bases between the germline ends. The CDR3 consists of 14 residues. Germline V gene lookup returns CDR1 MNHEY and CDR2 SVGAGI.

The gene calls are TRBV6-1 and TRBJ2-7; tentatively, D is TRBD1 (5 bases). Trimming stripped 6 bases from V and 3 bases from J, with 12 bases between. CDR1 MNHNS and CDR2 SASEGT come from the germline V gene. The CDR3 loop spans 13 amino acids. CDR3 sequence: CASSVQGIYEQYF. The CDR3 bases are TGTGCCAGCAGCGTTCAGGGTATCTACGAGCAGTACTTC.

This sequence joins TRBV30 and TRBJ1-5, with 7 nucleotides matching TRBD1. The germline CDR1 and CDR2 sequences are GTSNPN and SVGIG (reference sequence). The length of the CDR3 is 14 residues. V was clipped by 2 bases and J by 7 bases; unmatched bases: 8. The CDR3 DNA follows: TGTGCCTGGAGTCAAGGGGGCTATCGGCAGCCCCAGCATTTT. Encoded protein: CAWSQGGYRQPQHF.